This T cell receptor beta chain was captured in a study of cytomegalovirus exposure and HLA in healthy donors (dated by TCRdb to the late 2010s). In terms of the full investigation: An earlier analysis of 587 of the donors reported 276 Gb of sequence data and approximately 120 million unique TCR beta sequences obtained from some 200 million T cells. A separate validation cohort of about 110 different subjects was used in addition to the 666-subject first cohort. Every discovery cohort repertoire had been produced on one sequencing platform. Donor age, sex, ethnicity and CMV serostatus were collected together with the repertoire data. A later genetic analysis used genome-wide SNP genotypes for about three fifths of the 666 donors, treating that subset as a discovery cohort. High-throughput TCR immunosequencing, statistical association of individual TCRs with disease status, and machine learning were combined to predict cytomegalovirus infection status. The study used immunosequencing to profile the T cell repertoires of 670 or so subjects and linked those repertoires to cytomegalovirus serostatus. Class I and class II HLA loci were covered by the typing at four-digit resolution. Typing coverage varied by locus: roughly 629-630 donors for A, B, C, DRB1 and DQB1; approximately 500 for DQA1; 600 to 610 for DPA1; approximately 470 for DPB1. A later analysis re-examined previously published TCR beta repertoires from roughly 720 donors and added high-resolution HLA genotyping to investigate patterns of TCR occurrence. An early release covering more than 500 HLA-typed donors comprised about 300 gigabases of sequencing data and around 80 million unique TCR sequences. Among the approximately 400 genotyped donors, around 81% belonged to the genetic ancestry cluster associated with self-reported Caucasian donors. Rather than using new phenotypic data, the later analysis identified candidate immune exposures from TCR beta sequences and from how often those sequences occurred across donors. An earlier analysis of several hundred of the donors used high-throughput TCR beta sequencing to judge whether each TCR beta V gene segment behaved as functional or pseudogenic. The aim of the study was to test whether cataloging public T cell receptors could identify signatures of past pathogen exposure. Because of strong linkage in the cohort, 5 or 6 DR-DQ haplotypes were treated as single units for association and clustering. Among 398 genotyped donors of the cohort, an average of about 240,000 unique TCR beta nucleotide sequences were sequenced per donor, roughly 20% of them non-productive.

In total, 666 healthy bone marrow donors made up the cohort. Cohort members were all nominally healthy when sampled, although unrecorded immune exposures were likely present. The donor tested CMV seropositive, placing the donor among the 289 seropositive members of the cohort. Each donor provided a peripheral blood sample, and peripheral blood mononuclear cells were used for TCR beta sequencing. The Qiagen DNeasy Blood Extraction Kit was used to extract genomic DNA from the blood cell samples. The CDR1 and CDR2 encoded by the germline V gene are SGHVS and FQNEAQ. From its cysteine to its phenylalanine, the CDR3 spans 18 amino acids. Only the CDR3 DNA is retained, 54 bases long and in frame from the first base. Germline trimming amounts to 3 bases on V and 5 bases on J, with 14 as the count of junction bases outside the gene matches. Preparation of the library involved the immunoSEQ multiplex PCR assay. The multiplex PCR relied on a mix of 60 forward primers for TCR Vbeta segments and 13 reverse primers for TCR Jbeta segments. Amplification of the CDR3 region of rearranged TCR beta genes was performed with a multiplex PCR assay on genomic DNA. The amplified TCR beta libraries were sequenced on the Illumina HiSeq System as 87-base-pair reads. The source study handled its data this way. A later analysis counted tens of millions of unique TCR beta chains across the 550 to 750 repertoires, and some 12 million of these chains were shared by at least two donors. Raw reads were error-corrected and collapsed into unique sequences by a nearest-neighbor algorithm in which closely related sequences were merged to remove PCR and sequencing errors. Alignment of CDR3 sequences to IMGT reference sequences was used to assign V, D and J gene segments. For a sequence to be retained, a match of at least six nucleotides to both a V gene segment and a J gene segment was required. A rearrangement was called productive if the CDR3 had no stop codons and remained in frame with V and J, and every other rearrangement was called non-productive. CDR3 was defined by IMGT convention, running from the second conserved V-encoded cysteine to the conserved J-encoded phenylalanine. The earlier analysis of 500 to 750 of the donors excluded any sequence lacking an unambiguous match to a single V gene segment. In an earlier analysis of several hundred of the donors, V segments were called functional above 56.7% productive rearrangements and were called segregating when the between-donor standard deviation exceeded 5%. To diagnose cytomegalovirus status from the catalog of TCR beta chain sequences, a statistical classification framework was built. V and J gene assignment, in a later analysis, came from comparing TCR nucleotide sequences with IMGT/GENE-DB human TR gene sequences. The TCRdist pipeline was used in a later analysis to assign CDR3 sequences and most-parsimonious VDJ recombination scenarios. In a later analysis, every TCR beta chain was defined by the combination of its CDR3 amino acid sequence and its V-gene family, and reads without a unique V-gene family were dropped. As a way to deal with suspected cross-contamination and a sequencing artifact, a later analysis dropped 450 to 700 nucleotide sequences that were highly shared and had low generation probability. In a later analysis, a clonal expansion index was calculated for each public chain from normalized within-repertoire ranks of inferred template counts. A later analysis computed generation probabilities with a VDJ recombination model fitted to out-of-frame rearrangements, and checked the results against IGoR. In a later analysis, TCR-TCR, TCR-HLA and TCR-CMV co-occurrence was scored with hypergeometric tests, and a repertoire-size bias correction was applied to TCR pairs. In a later analysis, false discovery rates were estimated by permuting HLA or CMV assignments 20 times. A later analysis grouped co-occurring TCRs with DBSCAN, adding TCRdist sequence similarity when clustering within HLA-allele-positive subsets. Repertoires with fewer than 30,000 or more than 120,000 public chains were left out of co-occurrence clustering, as were five repertoires with anomalous nucleotide sharing. This is the immuneACCESS table as TCRdb keeps it, with only in-frame sequences that have V and J called. A part of the clones is gone; compared with another copy, unresolved V genes explain less than half, and the rest is unexplained. The V and J calls and clone size come from that table; D and trimming were worked out from the DNA. Across this sample there are more than 65,000 clones, with around three quarters seen only once. The ten most abundant clones make up roughly 22% of the sample.

Study-level results and caveats: In a later analysis, HLA-associated TCR beta chains were found to be more clonally expanded and to have lower generation probabilities than equally common non-associated chains. In a later analysis, TCR association rates were found to vary across HLA loci, with the most associated TCRs seen for DRB1 alleles and the fewest for HLA-C alleles. Across donors, most TCR sequences were observed very rarely, whereas some public TCRs were present in many individuals. According to a later analysis, most CMV-associated TCR beta chains appeared to be HLA-restricted, and the HLA associations seemed to be driven largely by CMV exposure. A further reported finding was that TCR beta sequences accurately predicted the HLA-A and HLA-B alleles for most subjects in the first cohort. Because counts were too low, approximately 15 rarely observed V segments, including chromosome 9 orphons, were excluded from the earlier analysis of 587 of the donors. Immune exposure information for the cohort was limited to CMV serostatus. Several of the top co-occurrence clusters appeared to be linked to parvovirus B19, influenza, CMV and Epstein-Barr virus, according to a later analysis. Compared with the roughly 700-donor mean, donors in an Asian-associated ancestry cluster had fewer N-insertions in productive TCRs, according to a later genetic analysis. Correlated functional status among segregating V segments might reflect linkage disequilibrium, but an unknown experimental factor could not be ruled out. An earlier analysis of approximately 540 of the donors showed that most TCR beta V segments appeared in productive rearrangements either about 87% or about 30% of the time, which broadly matched IMGT annotations. Some IMGT-functional V segments, including TRBV6-2 and TRBV6-3, could not be told apart with the 87-base-pair reads, so those segments were excluded. Because HLA typing was missing for some donors at each locus, association tests included only the typed subset. The study listed 150 to 200 TCR beta chains as associated with cytomegalovirus. In a later analysis, over 15,000 TCR beta sequences were associated with specific HLA alleles at a false discovery rate of 0.05. In both the original and validation cohorts, the classifier was reported to diagnose cytomegalovirus status with high specificity and sensitivity. It was suggested by the authors that the approach could potentially be generalized to other disease states and immunological phenotypes. In this cohort, only TCR beta chains were sequenced, and detectable features were limited by the absence of alpha or paired-chain data. Roughly uniform sequencing depth across donors was assumed in presence/absence analyses, although this assumption may not hold. In vitro tests confirmed that a few of the cytomegalovirus-associated TCR beta chains recognize cytomegalovirus antigens. An association between a missense DCLRE1C variant and V-gene and J-gene trimming of TCR beta chains was found in a later genetic analysis and replicated in an independent cohort. When HLA alleles, especially DR and DQ, strongly co-occurred, TCR associations were difficult to assign to individual alleles. The sequencing pipeline was judged likely to have produced a cluster of highly shared sequence variants as a technical artifact.

A note on this clone: What antigen it recognizes has not been identified. There are no base qualities to consult, and no much larger clone falls within one base.

The chain is made from TRBV7-8 and TRBJ2-7, with TRBD2 matching 12 junction bases. The sequence was obtained from a woman between 40 and 55 years old in good health and CMV-seropositive. What was sequenced was PBMCs. In nucleotides, the sequence is TGTGCCAGCAGCTTGGGACAGACGCTAGCGGGAGGGCAAAACGAGCAGTACTTC. It is translated as CASSLGQTLAGGQNEQYF.